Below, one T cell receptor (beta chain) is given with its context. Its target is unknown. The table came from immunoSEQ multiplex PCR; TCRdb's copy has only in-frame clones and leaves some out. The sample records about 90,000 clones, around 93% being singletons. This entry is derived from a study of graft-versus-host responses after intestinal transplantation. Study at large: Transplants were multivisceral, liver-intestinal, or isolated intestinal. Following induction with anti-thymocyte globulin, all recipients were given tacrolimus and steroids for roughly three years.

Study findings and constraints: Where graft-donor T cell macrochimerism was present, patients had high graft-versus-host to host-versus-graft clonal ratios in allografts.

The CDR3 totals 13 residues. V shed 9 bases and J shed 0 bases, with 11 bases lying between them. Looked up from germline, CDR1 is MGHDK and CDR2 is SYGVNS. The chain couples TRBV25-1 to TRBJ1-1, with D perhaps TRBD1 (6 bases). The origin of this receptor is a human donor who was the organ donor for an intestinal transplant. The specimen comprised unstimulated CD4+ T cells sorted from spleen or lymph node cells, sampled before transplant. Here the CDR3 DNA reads TGTGCCAGTGAAGGGGGGATGAACACTGAAGCTTTCTTT. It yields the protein CASEGGMNTEAFF. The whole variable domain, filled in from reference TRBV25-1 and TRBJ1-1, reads EADIYQTPRYLVIGTGKKITLECSQTMGHDKMYWYQQDPGMELHLIHYSYGVNSTEKGDLSSESTVSRIRTEHFPLTLESARPSHTSQYLCASEGGMNTEAFFGQGTRLTVV.